These 11 T cell receptor beta chains were all obtained from the same sample, sequenced in a study of blood T cell repertoires in COVID-19 (dated by TCRdb to the early 2020s). The receptor library was made with the immunoSEQ multiplex PCR assay. TCRdb carries this immuneACCESS record with in-frame sequences only. Its versions omit some clonotypes, under half of them owing to an unresolved V gene in the studies checked, with the rest unexplained. The sample table contains some 260,000 clones; only one count was recorded for roughly 84% of them. The ten largest clones capture about 4% of the sample. Sequencing was done on a sample of peripheral blood. All receptors derive from a woman in her thirties or forties with active or convalescent COVID-19.

V and J are TRBV24-1 and TRBJ2-1; tentatively, D is TRBD2 (5 bases). Germline assignment: CDR1 KGHDR and CDR2 SFDVKD. Trimming took 9 bases from V and 0 from J, leaving 11 bases between them. CDR3 length: 14 amino acids. DNA for the CDR3: TGTGCCACCGAGGAGGTAGGCTCCTACAATGAGCAGTTCTTC. Translated, it gives CATEEVGSYNEQFF.

This rearrangement joins TRBV18 to TRBJ2-3; a weak D match, TRBD2 (6 bases). V was clipped by 6 bases and J by 2 bases, with 12 bases between them. This CDR3 comprises 14 residues. CDR1 and CDR2 (germline): KGHSH, LQKENI. The CDR3, as DNA: TGTGCCAGCTCTCCCAGCGGGCACACAGATACGCAGTATTTT. This codes for CASSPSGHTDTQYF.

On this clone: The same CDR3 can be traced to other DNA sequences in this sample. V and J are TRBV14 and TRBJ2-3; 9 nucleotides line up with TRBD1. Trimming cost V 3 bases and J 2 bases; bases outside gene matches: 3. The CDR3 length is 15 residues. Germline V gives CDR1 SGHDN, CDR2 FVKESK. The CDR3 sequence is CASSQDRGLTDTQYF. CDR3 bases: TGTGCCAGCAGCCAGGACAGGGGCCTCACAGATACGCAGTATTTT.

The J gene is TRBJ2-1, the V gene TRBV11-3; no firm D call. Between the trimmed V and J ends, which lost 4 bases and 9 bases, there was a span of 13 bases. The CDR3 has 13 residues. From germline, CDR1 is SGHNT and CDR2 YENEEA. The CDR3 here is CASSSLVLSEQFF. CDR3 in DNA: TGTGCCAGCAGCTCCTTAGTCTTGTCTGAGCAGTTCTTC.

The rearrangement links TRBV19 to TRBJ2-1; 8 bases align to TRBD1. In germline, CDR1 is LNHDA, CDR2 SQIVND (reference sequence). The length of the CDR3 is 11 residues. The ends lost 4 bases at V and 10 bases at J; junction bases unmatched: 0. The CDR3 region is CASSRDREQFF. CDR3 coding DNA: TGTGCCAGTAGTAGGGACAGGGAGCAGTTCTTC.

The chain links TRBV6-5 to TRBJ2-5, with TRBD1 matching over 10 bases. This CDR3 is built from 14 residues. From germline, CDR1 is MNHEY and CDR2 SVGAGI. Germline trimming cut 6 bases from V and 4 bases from J; bases unmatched to any gene: 5. CDR3 sequence reads: CASRRRTGGETQYF. CDR3 DNA: TGTGCCAGCAGGAGAAGGACAGGGGGAGAGACCCAGTACTTC.

The rearrangement links TRBV6-5 to TRBJ1-4; 7 bases are shared with TRBD1. The CDR3 extends over 14 amino acids. The germline V gene has CDR1 MNHEY and CDR2 SVGAGI. The V and J ends lost 6 bases and 5 bases, in that order; junction bases with no gene match: 6. The DNA of the CDR3 is TGTGCCAGCAGGTACACAGGGGACAATGAAAAACTGTTTTTT. This gives the protein CASRYTGDNEKLFF.

The DNA of the CDR3 is TGTGCCAGCAGTGAAGCCTCGCTAGCGGGGTCAACCTACGAGCAGTACTTC. Its translation is CASSEASLAGSTYEQYF. The chain uses TRBV6-1 and TRBJ2-7, with TRBD2 identical over 9 bases. Trimming took 0 bases from V and 2 from J; bases not matched to a gene: 8. This CDR3 is built from 17 residues. CDR1 is MNHNS, CDR2 SASEGT, per germline.

The gene calls are TRBV11-2 and TRBJ1-1, with D possibly being TRBD1 (5 bases). The CDR3 covers 14 residues. V dropped 5 bases and J dropped 2 bases, with 12 bases sitting between them. Germline V gene data show CDR1 as SGHAT and CDR2 as FQNNGV. The CDR3 DNA reads TGTGCCAGCAGCACCGGACACTTAAACACTGAAGCTTTCTTT. It translates to CASSTGHLNTEAFF.

The CDR3: CASSPTGNIYNSPLHF. The CDR3 DNA reads TGTGCCAGCAGCCCCACAGGGAACATCTATAATTCACCCCTCCACTTT. The V call is TRBV7-3, the J call TRBJ1-6, with TRBD1 as a possible D gene (6 bases). CDR1 and CDR2 (germline): SGHTA, FQGTGA. The ends were cut back, 5 bases at V and 3 bases at J, with 14 bases in the middle. The CDR3 runs 16 residues.

The rearrangement joins TRBV5-6 to TRBJ2-1; a possible D gene is TRBD1 (5 bases). The CDR3 length is 17 residues. Trimming removed 1 base from V and 6 bases from J, with 20 bases in between. From germline, CDR1 is SGHDT and CDR2 YYEEEE. This CDR3 is CASSLSQLSTVPNEQFF. CDR3 nucleotides: TGTGCCAGCAGCTTGTCCCAGCTCTCGACAGTCCCCAATGAGCAGTTCTTC.